These 8 T cell receptor beta chains came from one sample sequenced in a study of shared T cell receptors in the human thymus. Some clones are missing from TCRdb's copy, which holds only in-frame ones; the method was immunoSEQ multiplex PCR. Of 550,000 to 800,000 clones in the sample, approximately 83% were seen once. These data also formed part of another study, on human thymus T cells.

The sample comprised thymocytes. The origin of the receptors is a girl in the first two years of life with a congenital heart defect.

The V call is TRBV4-1, the J call TRBJ2-1; 14 bases map to TRBD2. The trim removed 0 bases at V and 6 bases at J, leaving 10 bases unmatched. The CDR3 is 19 residues long. Germline CDR1 and CDR2: MGHRA and YSYEKL. This CDR3 reads CASSQDPRLAGGPVNEQFF. The CDR3 nucleotides read TGCGCCAGCAGCCAAGATCCTAGACTAGCGGGGGGGCCGGTCAATGAGCAGTTCTTC.

The chain links TRBV4-2 to TRBJ2-2; possible D gene TRBD2, 7 bases. The germline CDR1 and CDR2 sequences are LGHNA and YNFKEQ. The CDR3 has 15 residues. V was pared by 1 base and J by 8 bases, with 14 bases between. Written as DNA, the CDR3 is TGTGCCAGCAGCCAAGCGGGGGGCAGGCAGGGGGAGCTGTTTTTT. Protein sequence: CASSQAGGRQGELFF.

The CDR3 DNA reads as TGTGCCAGCACCCTAGCGGGGGGCACCGGGGAGCTGTTTTTT. Amino acid sequence: CASTLAGGTGELFF. The J gene is TRBJ2-2, the V gene TRBV6-5, with 11 bases lining up with TRBD2. The CDR3 is 14 amino acids. V dropped 7 bases and J dropped 4; count of bases not matched to a gene: 2. The germline V gene encodes CDR1 MNHEY and CDR2 SVGAGI.

The J gene is TRBJ1-5, the V gene TRBV11-1, with TRBD1 matching over 7 bases. CDR3 length: 14 residues. Germline loops: CDR1 SGHAT, CDR2 FQDESV (reference sequence). V shed 3 bases and J 5 bases; nucleotides not matched to a gene: 4. This CDR3 is CASSLTGNDQPQHF. The CDR3 bases are TGTGCCAGCAGCTTGACAGGGAATGATCAGCCCCAGCATTTT.

The CDR3, as DNA: TGTGCCAGCAGTAGTAGCTCCTACAATGAGCAGTTCTTC. It encodes CASSSSSYNEQFF. The chain uses TRBV27 and TRBJ2-1; no definite D call. Trimming pared 5 bases from V and 0 bases from J, leaving 5 bases between. CDR1 and CDR2 from the germline V gene are MNHEY and SMNVEV (reference sequence). The CDR3 spans 13 residues.

J is TRBJ1-1 and V is TRBV29-1; weak D call: TRBD1 (6 bases). The CDR3 runs to 17 residues. Germline lookup yields CDR1 SQVTM and CDR2 ANQGSEA. With 3 bases removed from V and 0 bases from J, the gap between germline ends came to 20 bases. In DNA, the CDR3 is TGCAGCGTTGAGGTTGTAGGGGACACCGGCCTGAACACTGAAGCTTTCTTT. Translation gives CSVEVVGDTGLNTEAFF. Combining the CDR3 with reference TRBV29-1 and TRBJ1-1 gives the whole variable domain SAVISQKPSRDICQRGTSLTIQCQVDSQVTMMFWYRQQPGQSLTLIATANQGSEATYESGFVIDKFPISRPNLTFSTLTVSNMSPEDSSIYLCSVEVVGDTGLNTEAFFGQGTRLTVV.

This clone was counted between two and nine times. The chain joins TRBV19 to TRBJ1-2, with D maybe TRBD1 (5 bases). V lost 4 bases, J lost 4 bases, and 13 bases lay in between. In germline, CDR1 is LNHDA, CDR2 SQIVND (reference sequence). The CDR3 has 14 amino acids. The CDR3 nucleotides are TGTGCCAGTAGTAGCCCGACAGTGATCTATGGCTACACCTTC. Encoded protein: CASSSPTVIYGYTF. The entire variable domain, with the rest obtained from reference TRBV19 and TRBJ1-2, is as follows: DGGITQSPKYLFRKEGQNVTLSCEQNLNHDAMYWYRQDPGQGLRLIYYSQIVNDFQKGDIAEGYSVSREKKESFPLTVTSAQKNPTAFYLCASSSPTVIYGYTFGSGTRLTVV.

The chain recombines TRBV7-8 with TRBJ2-1; no clear D gene. Germline CDR1 SGHVS, CDR2 FQNEAQ. Deletions cut 5 bases from V and 7 bases from J, with 6 bases between. The CDR3 contains 11 residues. The CDR3 loop reads CASSKRNEQFF. Here the CDR3 DNA reads TGTGCCAGCAGCAAGAGAAATGAGCAGTTCTTC.